This T cell receptor beta chain was recorded in a study of cytotoxic CD8 clonotypes in ibrutinib-treated CLL. Trimming took off 4 bases at V and 5 bases at J, with 26 bases between the two ends. Germline CDR1 and CDR2: SQVTM and ANQGSEA. This CDR3 is 17 amino acids long. Frozen PBMC stocks contributed roughly 2.1 micrograms of genomic DNA to the TCR beta libraries. Generated by immunoSEQ multiplex PCR, the TCRdb table keeps only in-frame clones and is missing some. This sample has under 200,000 clones, with roughly 86% found just once. The source of this sequence is a human donor with chronic lymphocytic leukemia. The rearrangement uses TRBV29-1 and TRBJ1-1, with a tentative D call TRBD1 (6 bases). This sample comprised PBMCs, obtained after 12 months of ibrutinib treatment. CDR3 sequence (DNA): TGCAGCGTTGGCAATTTGTCCCAGCAGCGGAGGGGGACTGAAGCTTTCTTT. This gives the protein CSVGNLSQQRRGTEAFF.